This T cell receptor beta chain was recovered during a study of CD8 T cell repertoires and HIV-1 epitope variants (dated by TCRdb to between 2020 and 2021). At the level of the whole study: T cells were stimulated in separate culture wells with each of twenty-five peptides representing autologous and known Gag and Nef epitope variants. Control conditions included a CMV, EBV and flu peptide pool, the Ebola AY9 epitope as negative control, and a no-peptide well. The epitopes tested were three Gag epitope families plus Nef HW9 and YT9. A total of more than 70 T cell cultures were run, with each culture condition done in triplicate except for one peptide, which was done in duplicate. An aliquot of 1M T cells was saved as an uncultured baseline condition, separate from the approximately 80 T cell cultures. T cells were enriched with the EasySep Human T Cell Enrichment Kit and co-cultured with equal numbers of autologous T cell-negative cells as antigen-presenting cells. For approximately ten days the cultures were kept in IMDM with gentamicin, and on days 3 and 7 half of the media was changed with IL-2, IL-7 and IL-15 added. The paper as a whole reports these results and caveats: Some ten antigen-specific TCR beta clonotypes were identified, and five or six of them appeared cross-reactive for autologous or known escape epitope variants. The assay identified only TCR beta chains and indicated proliferation in response to antigen, without indicating T cell function or cytokine profile. The Nef KF9 family was recognized by five clonotypes and the HW9 family by one, and no responses to the TAALDMSHF plasma variant were observed.

The EasySep Human CD8+ T Cell Enrichment Kit was used on day 10 to isolate CD8+ T cells from every culture. Sequencing of TCR beta CDR3 regions was performed at survey depth on the immunoSEQ platform. The QIAamp DNA micro kit was used to extract genomic DNA from every cultured and uncultured CD8+ T cell population. Concerning the study's data processing: Samples with fewer than 5,000 productive reads were excluded, which removed about 6% of the 75 HIV peptide-stimulated cultures. A MANAFEST web app trimmed sequences to CDR3 and removed nonproductive sequences, CDR3s under 5 amino acids, and those not starting C or ending F/W. Clonotypes were classified as antigen-specific only if expansion was observed in at least 2 of 3 replicates versus the no-peptide control at FDR 0.01, only within one epitope family. A specific clonotype also had to show a frequency at least fivefold higher than in wells stimulated with peptides from other epitope families. TCRdb re-hosts the immuneACCESS table, in-frame sequences only. Its copies lack some clones; in the studies checked, an unresolved V gene accounts for under half of them, and the cause for the rest is not known. The DNA gave D and trimming, while V, J and clone size come from that table. The sample data list about 5,000 clones, and about three fifths of these were observed just once. Together, the top ten hold around 38% of the sample.

This clone came up once. Its antigen remains unidentified. No clone much larger than this one lies a single base away; base qualities are absent. Sequenced: cultured CD8+ T cells derived from PBMCs. The clonotype was recovered from a male donor with HIV.

The DNA is as follows: TGTGCCAGCAGCTTGTTACATTCATCGGCCGGGGAGCTGTTTTTT. Its amino acids are CASSLLHSSAGELFF. The rearrangement joined TRBV5-5 to TRBJ2-2, with the D segment identity uncertain. Based on the germline V gene (reference sequence), the CDR1 and CDR2 sequences are SGHKS and YYEKEE. V lost 1 base and J lost 6 bases; the stretch between them is 13 bases long. The cysteine opens and the phenylalanine closes a CDR3 of 15 amino acids. CDR3 DNA is the only sequence kept; it has 45 bases, read in frame from the first base.